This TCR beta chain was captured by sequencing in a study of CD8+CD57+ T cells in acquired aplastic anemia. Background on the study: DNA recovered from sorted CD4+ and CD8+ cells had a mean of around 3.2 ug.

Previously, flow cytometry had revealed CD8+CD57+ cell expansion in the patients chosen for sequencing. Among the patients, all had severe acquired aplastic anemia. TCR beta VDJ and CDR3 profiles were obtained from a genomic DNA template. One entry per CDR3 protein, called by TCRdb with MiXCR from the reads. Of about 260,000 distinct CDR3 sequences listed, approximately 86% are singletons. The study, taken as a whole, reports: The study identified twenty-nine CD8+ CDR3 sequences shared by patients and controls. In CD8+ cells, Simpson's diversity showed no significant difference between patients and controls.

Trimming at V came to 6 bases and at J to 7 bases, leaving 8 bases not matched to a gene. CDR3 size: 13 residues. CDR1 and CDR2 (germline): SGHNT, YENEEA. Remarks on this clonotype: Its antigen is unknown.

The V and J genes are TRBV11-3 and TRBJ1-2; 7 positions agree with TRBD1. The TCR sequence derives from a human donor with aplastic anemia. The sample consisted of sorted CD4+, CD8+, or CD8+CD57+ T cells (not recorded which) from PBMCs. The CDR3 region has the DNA TGTGCCAGCAGAAGTGACAGGGTCTGTGGCTACACCTTC. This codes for CASRSDRVCGYTF.